Sequencing of this T cell receptor (beta chain) was carried out in a study of breast tumors, draining lymph nodes, adjacent tissues. Axillary draining lymph nodes of breast cancer patients supplied the node samples. This clonotype was found many times. TCRdb re-called the multiplex PCR reads through MiXCR, storing one row per CDR3 protein. This sample yields 100,000 to 150,000 distinct CDR3 sequences, of which about a fifth are seen a single time; about 2.6% belongs to the top ten. The TCR was taken from a female donor with breast cancer. Some clones in this sample may be carry-over from other donors' samples. Material: axillary lymph node tissue.

CDR3 nucleotide sequence: TGTGCCATCACCTCAACGGGCGCGGCGGATACGCAGTATTTT. Translating it yields CAITSTGAADTQYF. The chain employs TRBV10-3 and TRBJ2-3; D unclear. V shed 7 bases and J shed 6 bases, with 17 bases lying between them. Germline-derived CDR1 and CDR2 are ENHRY and SYGVKD. This CDR3 has 14 amino acids.